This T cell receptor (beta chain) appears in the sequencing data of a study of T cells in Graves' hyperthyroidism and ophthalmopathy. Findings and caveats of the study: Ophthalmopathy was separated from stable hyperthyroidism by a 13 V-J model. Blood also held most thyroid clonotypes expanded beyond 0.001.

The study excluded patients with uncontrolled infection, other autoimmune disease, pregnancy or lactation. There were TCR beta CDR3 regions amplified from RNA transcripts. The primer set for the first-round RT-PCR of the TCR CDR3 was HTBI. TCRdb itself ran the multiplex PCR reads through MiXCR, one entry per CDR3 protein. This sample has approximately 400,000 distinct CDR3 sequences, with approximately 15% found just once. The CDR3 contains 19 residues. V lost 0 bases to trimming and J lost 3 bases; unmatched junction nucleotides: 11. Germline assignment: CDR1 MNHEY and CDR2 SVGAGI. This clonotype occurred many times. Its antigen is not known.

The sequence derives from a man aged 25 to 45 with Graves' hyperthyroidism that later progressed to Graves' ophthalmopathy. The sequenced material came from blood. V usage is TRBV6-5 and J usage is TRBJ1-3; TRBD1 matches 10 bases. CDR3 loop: CASSYSGTGDIVGGNTIYF. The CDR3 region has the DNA TGTGCCAGCAGTTACTCTGGGACAGGGGACATAGTAGGTGGAAACACCATATATTTT.